This TCR beta chain is from a study of control samples from healthy donors and cancer patients (dated by TCRdb to the early 2020s). This clone has a handful of counts. Its target antigen remains unknown. There are no base qualities to consult, and no much larger clone falls within one base. The CDR3 contains 13 residues, cysteine and phenylalanine counted. The read is trimmed to its CDR3 DNA, 39 bases read in frame from base 1. For CDR1 and CDR2, the germline V gene (reference sequence) lists MNHEY and SMNVEV. Trimming takes 3 bases off V and 6 bases off J; junction bases not matched to a gene: 1. The method was the immunoSEQ multiplex PCR assay. TCRdb holds this immuneACCESS table with in-frame rearrangements only. Some clones are missing; in checked studies, unresolved V genes explain under half, and the rest has no known cause. This sample holds about 85,000 clones; approximately 90% were observed only once. Of the sample, more than 3.5% falls within the top ten clones.

The receptor comes from a woman aged 18-29 years in good health. The rearrangement combines TRBV27 with TRBJ2-2; 7 bases in the junction line up with TRBD1. Input material: blood. CDR3 reads: CASSLQGAGELFF. At the DNA level, the sequence is TGTGCCAGCAGTTTGCAGGGGGCCGGGGAGCTGTTTTTT.